Listed below are T cell receptor beta chains from one sample, sequenced in a study of sequential checkpoint blockade in melanoma. Here immunoSEQ multiplex PCR was the method, and the copy in TCRdb shows in-frame clones only, minus some. The table records some 17,000 clones, around 80% of them present only once. The sample in question was CD8+ T cells sorted from blood (inferred from file names), obtained from a patient given nivolumab and ipilimumab in sequence. Receptors were obtained from a human donor with melanoma. The CDR3 runs from the conserved cysteine through the conserved F or W. The listing skips clone size in some rows; elsewhere it reads once, few, many or a size class.

clone size: .
J gene: TRBJ1-2
V gene: TRBV6-1
CDR3 protein: CASSDTVFNYGYTF

clone size: once
J gene: TRBJ2-7
V gene: TRBV7-8
CDR3 protein: CASSSTYEQYF

clone size: .
J gene: TRBJ1-3
V gene: TRBV28
CDR3 protein: CASSFHRGRAGNTIYF

clone size: few
J gene: TRBJ1-5
V gene: TRBV4-3
CDR3 protein: CASSQETRVNQPQHF

clone size: once
J gene: TRBJ1-2
V gene: TRBV19
CDR3 protein: CASSARGGYTF

clone size: .
J gene: TRBJ2-7
V gene: TRBV9
CDR3 protein: CASSTTSNEQYF

clone size: .
J gene: TRBJ1-2
V gene: TRBV5-4
CDR3 protein: CASSSNSGTVYGYTF

clone size: few
J gene: TRBJ1-1
V gene: TRBV29-1
CDR3 protein: CSVFQGTEAFF

clone size: .
J gene: TRBJ2-7
V gene: TRBV5-4
CDR3 protein: CASSSGLAQDEQYF

clone size: .
J gene: TRBJ2-7
V gene: TRBV5-1
CDR3 protein: CASSPGGSYEQYF

clone size: once
J gene: TRBJ2-7
V gene: TRBV27
CDR3 protein: CASTMGQGYEQYF

clone size: .
J gene: TRBJ2-7
V gene: TRBV4-1
CDR3 protein: CASSQVGLERGQYF

clone size: medium-sized
J gene: TRBJ2-7
V gene: TRBV19
CDR3 protein: CASSNPRTGGDEQYF

clone size: .
J gene: TRBJ1-2
V gene: TRBV7-9
CDR3 protein: CASSLGDRETLYGYTF

clone size: few
J gene: TRBJ2-7
V gene: TRBV2
CDR3 protein: CASSDGGGYSYEQYF

clone size: .
J gene: TRBJ2-7
V gene: TRBV18
CDR3 protein: CASGVGGVYEQYF

clone size: .
J gene: TRBJ1-2
V gene: TRBV2
CDR3 protein: CASSYTGNGYTF

clone size: .
J gene: TRBJ1-6
V gene: TRBV9
CDR3 protein: CASSTDSSYNSPLHF

clone size: few
J gene: TRBJ2-4
V gene: TRBV11-2
CDR3 protein: CASSFDSSIQYF

clone size: .
J gene: TRBJ1-2
V gene: TRBV19
CDR3 protein: CASTDRDLTNYGYTF

clone size: .
J gene: TRBJ1-1
V gene: TRBV9
CDR3 protein: CASSVEGLPTPNTEAFF

clone size: .
J gene: TRBJ2-7
V gene: TRBV19
CDR3 protein: CASSRGQGFEQYF

clone size: .
J gene: TRBJ1-2
V gene: TRBV7-9
CDR3 protein: CASSSPGAAYGYTF

clone size: .
J gene: TRBJ1-2
V gene: TRBV2
CDR3 protein: CASRDRVAYYGYTF

clone size: .
J gene: TRBJ2-7
V gene: TRBV5-4
CDR3 protein: CASSALGQGDEQYF

clone size: .
J gene: TRBJ1-6
V gene: TRBV27
CDR3 protein: CASSERGNSPLHF

clone size: few
J gene: TRBJ1-2
V gene: TRBV5-6
CDR3 protein: CASSLATEGGYGYTF

clone size: few
J gene: TRBJ2-7
V gene: TRBV7-2
CDR3 protein: CASSLVKGLRDEQYF

clone size: .
J gene: TRBJ2-7
V gene: TRBV5-6
CDR3 protein: CASSFGQDYEQYF

clone size: .
J gene: TRBJ2-7
V gene: TRBV19
CDR3 protein: CASSFGTAAYEQYF

clone size: .
J gene: TRBJ2-7
V gene: TRBV9
CDR3 protein: CASSSAERGGTEQYF

clone size: .
J gene: TRBJ1-1
V gene: TRBV11-2
CDR3 protein: CASSLARQGQMNTEAFF

clone size: .
J gene: TRBJ2-7
V gene: TRBV11-1
CDR3 protein: CASSLQGYEQYF

clone size: .
J gene: TRBJ2-7
V gene: TRBV9
CDR3 protein: CASSAETGQSYEQYF

clone size: .
J gene: TRBJ2-1
V gene: TRBV6-6
CDR3 protein: CASESHNEQFF

clone size: .
J gene: TRBJ1-1
V gene: TRBV4-1
CDR3 protein: CASKSGGPEAFF

clone size: few
J gene: TRBJ2-7
V gene: TRBV6-5
CDR3 protein: CASSYFTGYEQYF

clone size: .
J gene: TRBJ1-1
V gene: TRBV9
CDR3 protein: CASSVETGATEAFF

clone size: .
J gene: TRBJ2-7
V gene: TRBV6-5
CDR3 protein: CASSRLADSSYEQYF

clone size: .
J gene: TRBJ2-7
V gene: TRBV19
CDR3 protein: CASSIDLLAAYEQYF

clone size: .
J gene: TRBJ2-7
V gene: TRBV7-9
CDR3 protein: CASSFNSGPFPYEQYF

clone size: few
J gene: TRBJ2-7
V gene: TRBV19
CDR3 protein: CASSITSGRAYEQYF

clone size: .
J gene: TRBJ1-1
V gene: TRBV27
CDR3 protein: CASSLEAGIAEAFF

clone size: .
J gene: TRBJ2-6
V gene: TRBV7-9
CDR3 protein: CASSNRDRFDSGANVLTF

clone size: .
J gene: TRBJ1-6
V gene: TRBV4-3
CDR3 protein: CASSQSGLYNSPLHF

clone size: once
J gene: TRBJ1-5
V gene: TRBV28
CDR3 protein: CASSVQGGSNQPQHF

clone size: .
J gene: TRBJ1-4
V gene: TRBV4-1
CDR3 protein: CASSIRQGDEKLFF

clone size: once
J gene: TRBJ2-7
V gene: TRBV7-2
CDR3 protein: CASSLAPTSGSFSYEQYF

clone size: .
J gene: TRBJ2-7
V gene: TRBV6-1
CDR3 protein: CASSEALGGGIYEQYF

clone size: .
J gene: TRBJ1-2
V gene: TRBV4-1
CDR3 protein: CASSQESAGEGYTF